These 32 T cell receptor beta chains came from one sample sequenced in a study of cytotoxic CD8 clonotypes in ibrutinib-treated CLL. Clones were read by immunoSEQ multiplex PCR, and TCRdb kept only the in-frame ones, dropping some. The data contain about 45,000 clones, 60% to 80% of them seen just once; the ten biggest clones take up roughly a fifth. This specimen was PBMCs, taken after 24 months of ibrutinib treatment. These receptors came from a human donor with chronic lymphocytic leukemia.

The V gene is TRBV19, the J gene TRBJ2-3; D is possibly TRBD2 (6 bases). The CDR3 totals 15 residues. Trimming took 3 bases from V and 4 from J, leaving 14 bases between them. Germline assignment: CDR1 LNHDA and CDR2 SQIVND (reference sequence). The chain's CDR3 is CASSMWGGGPDTQYF. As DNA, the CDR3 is TGTGCCAGTAGTATGTGGGGAGGCGGGCCAGATACGCAGTATTTT.

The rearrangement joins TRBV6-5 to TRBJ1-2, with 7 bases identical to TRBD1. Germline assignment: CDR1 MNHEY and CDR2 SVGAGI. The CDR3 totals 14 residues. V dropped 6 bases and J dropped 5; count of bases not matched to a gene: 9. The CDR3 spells CASRDRDSAYGYTF. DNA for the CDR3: TGTGCCAGCAGGGACCGGGACAGCGCATATGGCTACACCTTC.

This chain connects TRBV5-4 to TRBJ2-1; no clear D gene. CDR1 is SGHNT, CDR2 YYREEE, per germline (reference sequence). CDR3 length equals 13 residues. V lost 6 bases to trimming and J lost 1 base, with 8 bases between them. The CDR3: CASTRSSYNEQFF. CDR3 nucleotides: TGTGCCAGCACCCGAAGTTCCTACAATGAGCAGTTCTTC.

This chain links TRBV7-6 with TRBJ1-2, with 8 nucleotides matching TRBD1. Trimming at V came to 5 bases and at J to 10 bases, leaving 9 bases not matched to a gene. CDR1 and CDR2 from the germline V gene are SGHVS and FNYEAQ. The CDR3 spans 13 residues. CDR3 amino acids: CASSPIGTGLYTF. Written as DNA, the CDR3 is TGTGCCAGCAGCCCGATTGGGACAGGTCTCTACACCTTC.

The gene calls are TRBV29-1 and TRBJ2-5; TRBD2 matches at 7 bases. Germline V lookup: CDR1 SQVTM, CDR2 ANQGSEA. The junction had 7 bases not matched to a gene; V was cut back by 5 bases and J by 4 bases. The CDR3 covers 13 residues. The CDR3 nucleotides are TGCAGCGTTATAAGTGGCGGGGGAGAGACCCAGTACTTC. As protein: CSVISGGGETQYF.

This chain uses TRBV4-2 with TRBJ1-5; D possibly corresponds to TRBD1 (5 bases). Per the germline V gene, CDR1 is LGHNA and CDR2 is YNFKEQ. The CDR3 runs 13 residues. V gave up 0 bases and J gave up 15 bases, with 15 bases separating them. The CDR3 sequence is CASSQDGTGSRHF. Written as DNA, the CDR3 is TGTGCCAGCAGCCAAGATGGTACAGGCTCCAGGCATTTT.

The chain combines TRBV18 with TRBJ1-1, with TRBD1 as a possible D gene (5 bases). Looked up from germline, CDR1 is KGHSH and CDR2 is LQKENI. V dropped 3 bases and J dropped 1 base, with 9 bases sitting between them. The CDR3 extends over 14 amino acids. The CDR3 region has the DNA TGTGCCAGCTCACCGGGACGGGCGAACACTGAAGCTTTCTTT. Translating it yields CASSPGRANTEAFF.

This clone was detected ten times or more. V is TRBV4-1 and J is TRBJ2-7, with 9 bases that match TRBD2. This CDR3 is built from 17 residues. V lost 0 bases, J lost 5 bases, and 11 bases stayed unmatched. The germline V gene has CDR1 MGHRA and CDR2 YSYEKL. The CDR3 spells CASSQEIGLAGKDEQYF. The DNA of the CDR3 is TGCGCCAGCAGCCAAGAAATCGGCCTAGCGGGAAAGGACGAGCAGTACTTC.

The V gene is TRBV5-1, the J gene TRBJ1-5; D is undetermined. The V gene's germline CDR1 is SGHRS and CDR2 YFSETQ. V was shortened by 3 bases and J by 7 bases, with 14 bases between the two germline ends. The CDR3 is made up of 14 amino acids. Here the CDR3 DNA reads TGCGCCAGCAGCTCTGGCCTAGCCGGCCAGCCCCAGCATTTT. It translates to CASSSGLAGQPQHF. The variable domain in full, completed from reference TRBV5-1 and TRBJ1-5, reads KAGVTQTPRYLIKTRGQQVTLSCSPISGHRSVSWYQQTPGQGLQFLFEYFSETQRNKGNFPGRFSGRQFSNSRSEMNVSTLELGDSALYLCASSSGLAGQPQHFGDGTRLSIL.

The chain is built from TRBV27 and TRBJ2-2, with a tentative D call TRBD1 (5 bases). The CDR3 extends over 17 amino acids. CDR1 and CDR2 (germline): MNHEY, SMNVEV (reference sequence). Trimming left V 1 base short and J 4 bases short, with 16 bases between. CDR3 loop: CASSLWAGAVGTGELFF. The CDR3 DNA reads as TGTGCCAGCAGTTTATGGGCTGGGGCGGTTGGCACCGGGGAGCTGTTTTTT.

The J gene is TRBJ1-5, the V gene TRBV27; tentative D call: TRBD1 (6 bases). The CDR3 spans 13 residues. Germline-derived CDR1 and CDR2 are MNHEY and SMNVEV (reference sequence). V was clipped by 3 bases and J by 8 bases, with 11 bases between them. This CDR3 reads CASSLGGREPQHF. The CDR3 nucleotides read TGTGCCAGCAGTTTGGGGGGCCGGGAGCCCCAGCATTTT.

In DNA, the CDR3 is TGTGCCTCGGGACAGAAGGAGCCCCAGCATTTT. Translated, it gives CASGQKEPQHF. The chain joins TRBV6-1 to TRBJ1-5; TRBD1 aligns across 7 bases. The CDR3 is made up of 11 amino acids. The V and J ends lost 11 bases and 8 bases, in that order; junction bases with no gene match: 6. Per germline, CDR1 MNHNS and CDR2 SASEGT.

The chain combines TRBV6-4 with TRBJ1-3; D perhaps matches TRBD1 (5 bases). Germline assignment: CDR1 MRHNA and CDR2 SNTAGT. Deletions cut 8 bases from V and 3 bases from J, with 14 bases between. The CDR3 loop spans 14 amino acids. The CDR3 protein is CASPLTDHGNTIYF. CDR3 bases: TGTGCCAGCCCACTGACAGATCATGGAAACACCATATATTTT.

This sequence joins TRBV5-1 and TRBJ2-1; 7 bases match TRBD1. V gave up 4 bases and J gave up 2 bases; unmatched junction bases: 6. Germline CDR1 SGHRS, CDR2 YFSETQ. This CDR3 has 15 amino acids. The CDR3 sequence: CASSPTGVPYNEQFF. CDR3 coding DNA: TGCGCCAGCAGCCCCACAGGGGTGCCCTACAATGAGCAGTTCTTC.

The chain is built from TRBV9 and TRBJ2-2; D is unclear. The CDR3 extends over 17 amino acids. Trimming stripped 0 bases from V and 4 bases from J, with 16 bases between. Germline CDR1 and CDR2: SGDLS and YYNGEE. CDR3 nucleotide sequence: TGTGCCAGCAGCGTAGAGTTTTTTGGACCACTCACCGGGGAGCTGTTTTTT. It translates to CASSVEFFGPLTGELFF.

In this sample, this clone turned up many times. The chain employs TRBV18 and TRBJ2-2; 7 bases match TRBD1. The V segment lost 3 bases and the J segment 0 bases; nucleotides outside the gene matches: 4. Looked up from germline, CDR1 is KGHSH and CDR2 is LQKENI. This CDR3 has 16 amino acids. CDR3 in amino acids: CASSPSDRANTGELFF. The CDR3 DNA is TGTGCCAGCTCACCTTCCGACAGGGCGAACACCGGGGAGCTGTTTTTT.

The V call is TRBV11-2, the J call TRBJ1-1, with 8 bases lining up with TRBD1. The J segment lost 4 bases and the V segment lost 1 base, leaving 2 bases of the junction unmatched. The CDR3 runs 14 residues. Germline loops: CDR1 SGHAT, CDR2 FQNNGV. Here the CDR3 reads CASSLVTGGTEAFF. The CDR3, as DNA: TGTGCCAGCAGCTTAGTAACAGGGGGCACTGAAGCTTTCTTT. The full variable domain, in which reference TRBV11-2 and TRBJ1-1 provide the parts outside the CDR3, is EAGVAQSPRYKIIEKRQSVAFWCNPISGHATLYWYQQILGQGPKLLIQFQNNGVVDDSQLPKDRFSAERLKGVDSTLKIQPAKLEDSAVYLCASSLVTGGTEAFFGQGTRLTVV.

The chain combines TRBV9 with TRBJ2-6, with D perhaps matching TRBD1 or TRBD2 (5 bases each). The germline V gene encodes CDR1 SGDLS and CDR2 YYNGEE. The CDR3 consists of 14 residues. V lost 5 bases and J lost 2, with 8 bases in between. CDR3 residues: CASRRGAGANVLTF. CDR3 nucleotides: TGTGCCAGCAGGAGAGGGGCTGGGGCCAACGTCCTGACTTTC.

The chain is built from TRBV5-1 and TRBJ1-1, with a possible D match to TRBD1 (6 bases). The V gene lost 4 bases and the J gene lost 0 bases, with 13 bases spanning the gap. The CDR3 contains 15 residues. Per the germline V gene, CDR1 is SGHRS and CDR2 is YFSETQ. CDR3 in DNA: TGCGCCAGCAGCCGGGCCGGGACATTGAACACTGAAGCTTTCTTT. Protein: CASSRAGTLNTEAFF.

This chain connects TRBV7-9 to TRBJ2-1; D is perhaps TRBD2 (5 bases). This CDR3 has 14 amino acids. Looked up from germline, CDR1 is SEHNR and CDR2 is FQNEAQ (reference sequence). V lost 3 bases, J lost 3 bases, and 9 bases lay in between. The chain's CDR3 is CASSFWERYNEQFF. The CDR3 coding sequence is TGTGCCAGCAGCTTCTGGGAGCGCTACAATGAGCAGTTCTTC.

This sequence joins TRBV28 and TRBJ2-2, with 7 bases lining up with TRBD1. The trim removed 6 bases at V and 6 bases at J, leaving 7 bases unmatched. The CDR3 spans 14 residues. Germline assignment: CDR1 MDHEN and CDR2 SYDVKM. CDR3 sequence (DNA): TGTGCCAGCAGAGCAACAGGGGTCTCCGGGGAGCTGTTTTTT. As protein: CASRATGVSGELFF.

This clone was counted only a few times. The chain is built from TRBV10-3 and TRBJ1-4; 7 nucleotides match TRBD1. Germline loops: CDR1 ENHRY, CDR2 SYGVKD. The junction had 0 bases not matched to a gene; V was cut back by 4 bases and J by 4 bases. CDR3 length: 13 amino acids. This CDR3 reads CAISGQGNEKLFF. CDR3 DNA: TGTGCCATCAGTGGACAGGGTAATGAAAAACTGTTTTTT.

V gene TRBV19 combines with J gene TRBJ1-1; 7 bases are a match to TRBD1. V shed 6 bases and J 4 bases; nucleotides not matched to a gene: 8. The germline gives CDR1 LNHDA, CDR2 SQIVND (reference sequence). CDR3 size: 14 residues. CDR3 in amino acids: CASRPQGSGTEAFF. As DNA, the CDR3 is TGTGCCAGTAGGCCACAGGGGTCAGGCACTGAAGCTTTCTTT.

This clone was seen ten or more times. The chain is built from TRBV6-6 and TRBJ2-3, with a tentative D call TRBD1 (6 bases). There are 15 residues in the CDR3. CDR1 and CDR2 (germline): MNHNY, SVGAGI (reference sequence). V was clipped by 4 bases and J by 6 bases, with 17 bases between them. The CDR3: CASSSSGTPGDTQYF. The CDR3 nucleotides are TGTGCCAGCAGTTCTTCCGGGACACCGGGGGATACGCAGTATTTT.

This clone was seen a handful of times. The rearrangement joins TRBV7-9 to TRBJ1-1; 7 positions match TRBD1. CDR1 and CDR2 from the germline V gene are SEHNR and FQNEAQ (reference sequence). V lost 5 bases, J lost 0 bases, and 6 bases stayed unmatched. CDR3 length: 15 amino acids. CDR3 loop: CASSRQGVMNTEAFF. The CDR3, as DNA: TGTGCCAGCAGCCGACAGGGTGTAATGAACACTGAAGCTTTCTTT.

The CDR3 coding sequence is TGTGCCAGCAGCTTTGGCGAGACCCAGTACTTC. Translating gives CASSFGETQYF. V and J are TRBV5-4 and TRBJ2-5; no definite D call. The V gene lost 2 bases and the J gene lost 5 bases, with 4 bases spanning the gap. Germline-derived CDR1 and CDR2 are SGHNT and YYREEE (reference sequence). There are 11 residues in the CDR3.

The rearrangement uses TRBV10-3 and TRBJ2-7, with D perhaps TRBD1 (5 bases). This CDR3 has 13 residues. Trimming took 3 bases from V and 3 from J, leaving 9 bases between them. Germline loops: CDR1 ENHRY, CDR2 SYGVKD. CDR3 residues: CAISERQGYEQYF. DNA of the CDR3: TGTGCCATCAGTGAACGCCAGGGCTACGAGCAGTACTTC.

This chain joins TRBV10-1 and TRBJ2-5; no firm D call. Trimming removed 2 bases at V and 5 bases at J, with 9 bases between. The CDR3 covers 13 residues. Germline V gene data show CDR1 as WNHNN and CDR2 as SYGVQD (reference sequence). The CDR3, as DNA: TGCGCCAGCAGTGAGCAGGCGTTGGAGACCCAGTACTTC. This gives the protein CASSEQALETQYF.

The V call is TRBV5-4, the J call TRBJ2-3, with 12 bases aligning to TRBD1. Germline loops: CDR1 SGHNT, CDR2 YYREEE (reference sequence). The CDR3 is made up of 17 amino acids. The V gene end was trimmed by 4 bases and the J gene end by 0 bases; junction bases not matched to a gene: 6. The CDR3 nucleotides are TGTGCCAGCAGCCCAGGGACAGGGGGCACGAGCACAGATACGCAGTATTTT. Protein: CASSPGTGGTSTDTQYF.

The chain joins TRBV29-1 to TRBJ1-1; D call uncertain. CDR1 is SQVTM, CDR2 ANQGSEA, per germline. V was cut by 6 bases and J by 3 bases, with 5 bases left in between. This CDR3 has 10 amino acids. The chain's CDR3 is CSVGHTEAFF. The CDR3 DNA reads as TGCAGCGTCGGACACACTGAAGCTTTCTTT.

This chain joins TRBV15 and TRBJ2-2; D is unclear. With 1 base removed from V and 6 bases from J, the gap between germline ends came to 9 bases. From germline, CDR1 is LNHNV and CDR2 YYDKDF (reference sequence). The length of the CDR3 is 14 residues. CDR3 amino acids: CATSRVTHSGELFF. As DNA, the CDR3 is TGTGCCACCAGCAGAGTTACTCACTCCGGGGAGCTGTTTTTT.

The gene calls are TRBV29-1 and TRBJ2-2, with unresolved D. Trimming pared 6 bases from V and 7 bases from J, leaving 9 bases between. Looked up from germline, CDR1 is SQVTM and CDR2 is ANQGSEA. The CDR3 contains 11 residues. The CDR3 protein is CSVMGSGELFF. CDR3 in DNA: TGCAGCGTAATGGGCAGCGGGGAGCTGTTTTTT.